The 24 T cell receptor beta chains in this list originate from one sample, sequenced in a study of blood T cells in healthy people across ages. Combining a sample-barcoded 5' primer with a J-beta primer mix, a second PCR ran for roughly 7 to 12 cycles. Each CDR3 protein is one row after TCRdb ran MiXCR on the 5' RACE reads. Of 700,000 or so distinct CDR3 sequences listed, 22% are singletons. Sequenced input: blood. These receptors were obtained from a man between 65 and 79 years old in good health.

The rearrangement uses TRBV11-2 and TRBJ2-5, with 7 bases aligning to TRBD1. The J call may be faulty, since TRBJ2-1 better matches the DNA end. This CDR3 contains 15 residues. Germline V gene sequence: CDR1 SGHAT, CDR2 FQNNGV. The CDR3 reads CASSRITGEGNEQFF. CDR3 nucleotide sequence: TGTGCCAGCAGTCGAATTACAGGGGAAGGTAATGAGCAGTTCTTC.

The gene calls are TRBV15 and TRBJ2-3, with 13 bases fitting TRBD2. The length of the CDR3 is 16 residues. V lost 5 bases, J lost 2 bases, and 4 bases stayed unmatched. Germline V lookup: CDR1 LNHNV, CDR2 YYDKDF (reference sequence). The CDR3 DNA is TGTGCCACCAGCTGGACTAGCGGGGGTCTCACAGATACGCAGTATTTT. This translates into CATSWTSGGLTDTQYF.

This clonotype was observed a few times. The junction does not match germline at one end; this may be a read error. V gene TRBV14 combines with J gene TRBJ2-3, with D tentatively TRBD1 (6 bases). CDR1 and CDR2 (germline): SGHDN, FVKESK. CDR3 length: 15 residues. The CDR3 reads CAGSQEARGHDTQYF. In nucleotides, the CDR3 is TGTGCCGGCAGCCAAGAAGCCAGGGGACACGATACGCAGTATTTT. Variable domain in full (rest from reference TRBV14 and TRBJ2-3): EAGVTQFPSHSVIEKGQTVTLRCDPISGHDNLYWYRRVMGKEIKFLLHFVKESKQDESGMPNNRFLAERTGGTYSTLKVQPAELEDSGVYFCAGSQEARGHDTQYFGPGTRLTVL.

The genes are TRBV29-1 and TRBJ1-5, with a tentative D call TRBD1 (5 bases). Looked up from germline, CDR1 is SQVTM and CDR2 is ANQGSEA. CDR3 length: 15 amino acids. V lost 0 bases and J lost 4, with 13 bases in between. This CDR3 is CSVEEGVGGNQPQHF. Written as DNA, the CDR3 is TGCAGCGTTGAAGAAGGCGTTGGGGGTAATCAGCCCCAGCATTTT.

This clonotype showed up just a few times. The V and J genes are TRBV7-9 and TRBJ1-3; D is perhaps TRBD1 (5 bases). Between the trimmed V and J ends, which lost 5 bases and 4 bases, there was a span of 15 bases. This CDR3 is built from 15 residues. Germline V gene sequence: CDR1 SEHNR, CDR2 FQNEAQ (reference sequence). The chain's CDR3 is CASSRQGDSGNTIYF. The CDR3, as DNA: TGTGCCAGCAGCCGGCAGGGAGACTCCGGAAACACCATATATTTT.

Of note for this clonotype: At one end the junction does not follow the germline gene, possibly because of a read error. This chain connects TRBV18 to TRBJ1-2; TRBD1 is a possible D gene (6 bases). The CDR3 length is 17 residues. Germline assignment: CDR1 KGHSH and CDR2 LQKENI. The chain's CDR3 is CVSSPPESGAGPYGYTF. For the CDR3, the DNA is TGTGTCAGCTCTCCTCCGGAATCAGGGGCCGGCCCCTATGGCTACACCTTC.

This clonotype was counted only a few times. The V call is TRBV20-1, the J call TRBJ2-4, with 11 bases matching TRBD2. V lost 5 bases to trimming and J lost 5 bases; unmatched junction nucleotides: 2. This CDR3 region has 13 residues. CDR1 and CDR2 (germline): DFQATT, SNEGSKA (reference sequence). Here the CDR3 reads CSAPLAGENIQYF. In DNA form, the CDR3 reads TGCAGTGCTCCACTAGCGGGAGAAAACATTCAGTACTTC.

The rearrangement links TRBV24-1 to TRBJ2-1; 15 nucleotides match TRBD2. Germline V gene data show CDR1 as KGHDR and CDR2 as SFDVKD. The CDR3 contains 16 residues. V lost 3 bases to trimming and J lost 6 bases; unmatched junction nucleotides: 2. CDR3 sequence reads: CATSDAGLAGGNEQFF. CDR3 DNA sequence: TGTGCCACCAGTGATGCGGGACTAGCGGGAGGCAATGAGCAGTTCTTC.

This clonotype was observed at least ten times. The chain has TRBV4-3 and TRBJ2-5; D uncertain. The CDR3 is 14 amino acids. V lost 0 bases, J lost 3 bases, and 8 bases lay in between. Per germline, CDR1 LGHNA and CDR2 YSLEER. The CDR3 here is CASSQDTGKETQYF. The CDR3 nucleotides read TGCGCCAGCAGCCAAGATACCGGCAAAGAGACCCAGTACTTC.

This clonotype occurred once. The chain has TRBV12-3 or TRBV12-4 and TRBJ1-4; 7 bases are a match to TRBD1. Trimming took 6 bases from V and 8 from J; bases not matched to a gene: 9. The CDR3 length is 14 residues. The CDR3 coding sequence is TGTGCCAGCAGGGTGGGGACAGCTCACGAAAAACTGTTTTTT. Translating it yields CASRVGTAHEKLFF.

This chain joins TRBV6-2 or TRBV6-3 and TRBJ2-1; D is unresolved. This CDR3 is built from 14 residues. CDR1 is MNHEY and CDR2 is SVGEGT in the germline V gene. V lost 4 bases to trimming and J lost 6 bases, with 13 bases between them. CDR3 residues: CASSSLFAPNEQFF. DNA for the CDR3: TGTGCCAGCAGTTCCCTCTTTGCCCCCAATGAGCAGTTCTTC.

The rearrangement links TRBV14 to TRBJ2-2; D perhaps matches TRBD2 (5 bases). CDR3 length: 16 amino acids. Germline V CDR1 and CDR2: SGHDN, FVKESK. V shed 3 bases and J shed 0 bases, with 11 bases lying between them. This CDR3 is CASSQPWGANTGELFF. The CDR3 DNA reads TGTGCCAGCAGCCAGCCCTGGGGAGCGAACACCGGGGAGCTGTTTTTT.

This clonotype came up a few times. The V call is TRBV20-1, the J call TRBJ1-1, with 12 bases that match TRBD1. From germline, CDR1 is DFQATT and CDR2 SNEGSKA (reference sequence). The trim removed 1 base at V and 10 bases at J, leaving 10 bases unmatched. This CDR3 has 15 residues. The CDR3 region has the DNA TGCAGTGCTAGAGGGGAGCGGGGACAGGGGGCGGCAGCTTTCTTT. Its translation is CSARGERGQGAAAFF.

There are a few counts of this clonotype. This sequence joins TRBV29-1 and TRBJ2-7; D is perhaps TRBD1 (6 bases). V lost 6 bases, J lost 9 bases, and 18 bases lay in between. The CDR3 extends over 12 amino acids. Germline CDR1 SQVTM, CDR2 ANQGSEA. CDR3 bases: TGCAGCGTCTCAGGGGCGGTCGACGGGCAGTACTTC. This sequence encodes CSVSGAVDGQYF.

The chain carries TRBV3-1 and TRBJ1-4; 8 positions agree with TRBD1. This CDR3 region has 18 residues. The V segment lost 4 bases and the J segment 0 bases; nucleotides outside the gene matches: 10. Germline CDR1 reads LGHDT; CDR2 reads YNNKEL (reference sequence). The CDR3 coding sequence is TGTGCCAGCAGCCCCTGGACAGGGTGGGCTGCAACTAATGAAAAACTGTTTTTT. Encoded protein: CASSPWTGWAATNEKLFF.

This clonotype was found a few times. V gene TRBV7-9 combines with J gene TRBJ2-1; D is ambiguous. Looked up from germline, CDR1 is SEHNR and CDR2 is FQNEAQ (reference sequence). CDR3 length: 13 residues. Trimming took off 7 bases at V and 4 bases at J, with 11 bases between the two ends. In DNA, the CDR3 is TGTGCCAGCAAACTAAACGAATACAATGAGCAGTTCTTC. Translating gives CASKLNEYNEQFF. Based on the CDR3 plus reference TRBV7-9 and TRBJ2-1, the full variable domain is DTGVSQNPRHKITKRGQNVTFRCDPISEHNRLYWYRQTLGQGPEFLTYFQNEAQLEKSRLLSDRFSAERPKGSFSTLEIQRTEQGDSAMYLCASKLNEYNEQFFGPGTRLTVL.

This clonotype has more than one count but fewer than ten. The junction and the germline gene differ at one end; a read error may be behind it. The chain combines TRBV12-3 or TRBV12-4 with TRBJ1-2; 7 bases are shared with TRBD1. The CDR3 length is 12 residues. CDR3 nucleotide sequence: TGTGCCGGCAGCCGCGACAGGGATGGCTACACCTTC. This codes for CAGSRDRDGYTF.

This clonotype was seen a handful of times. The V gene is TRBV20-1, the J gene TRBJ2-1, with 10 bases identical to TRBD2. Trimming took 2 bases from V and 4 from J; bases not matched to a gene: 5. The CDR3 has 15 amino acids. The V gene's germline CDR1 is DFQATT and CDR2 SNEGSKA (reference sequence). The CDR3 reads CSARKLAGSYNEQFF. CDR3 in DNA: TGCAGTGCTAGAAAACTAGCGGGAAGTTACAATGAGCAGTTCTTC.

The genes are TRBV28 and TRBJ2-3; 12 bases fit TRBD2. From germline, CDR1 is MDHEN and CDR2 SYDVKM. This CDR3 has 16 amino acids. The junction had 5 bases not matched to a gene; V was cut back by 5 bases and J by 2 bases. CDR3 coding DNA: TGTGCCAGCAGTCGAGGACTAGCGGGAAACACAGATACGCAGTATTTT. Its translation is CASSRGLAGNTDTQYF.

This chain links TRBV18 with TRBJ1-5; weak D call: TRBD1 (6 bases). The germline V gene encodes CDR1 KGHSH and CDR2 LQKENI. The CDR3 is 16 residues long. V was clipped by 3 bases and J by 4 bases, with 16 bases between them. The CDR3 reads CASSPKEGTLNQPQHF. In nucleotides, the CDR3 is TGTGCCAGCTCACCTAAAGAAGGGACACTAAATCAGCCCCAGCATTTT.

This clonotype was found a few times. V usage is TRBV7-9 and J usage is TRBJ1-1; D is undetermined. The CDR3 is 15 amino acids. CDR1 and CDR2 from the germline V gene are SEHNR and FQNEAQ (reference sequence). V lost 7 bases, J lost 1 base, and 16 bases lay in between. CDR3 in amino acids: CASTSKVSPNTEAFF. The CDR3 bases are TGTGCCAGCACATCGAAGGTTTCCCCGAACACTGAAGCTTTCTTT.

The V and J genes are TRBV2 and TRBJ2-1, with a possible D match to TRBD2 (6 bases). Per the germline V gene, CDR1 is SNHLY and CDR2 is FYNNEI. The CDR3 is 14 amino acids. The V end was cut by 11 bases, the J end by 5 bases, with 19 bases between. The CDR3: CACKKGREHNEQFF. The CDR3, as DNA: TGTGCCTGTAAAAAAGGACGGGAGCACAATGAGCAGTTCTTC.

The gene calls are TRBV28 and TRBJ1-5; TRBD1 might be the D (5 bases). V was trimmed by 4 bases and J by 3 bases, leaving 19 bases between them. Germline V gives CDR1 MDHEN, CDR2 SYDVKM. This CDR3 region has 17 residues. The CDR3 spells CASSSPGDRELNQPQHF. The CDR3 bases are TGTGCCAGCAGTTCCCCCGGGGACCGAGAACTCAATCAGCCCCAGCATTTT.

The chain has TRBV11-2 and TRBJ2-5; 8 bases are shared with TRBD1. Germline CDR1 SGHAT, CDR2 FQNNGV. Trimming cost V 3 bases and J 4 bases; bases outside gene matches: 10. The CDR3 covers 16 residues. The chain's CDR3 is CASSLFGGQGIETQYF. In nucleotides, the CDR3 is TGTGCCAGCAGCTTGTTTGGCGGACAGGGCATAGAGACCCAGTACTTC.